This T cell receptor (beta chain) was recovered during a study of patients and donors after allogeneic stem cell transplantation. TCRdb reprocessed the RT-PCR reads via MiXCR and lists one record per CDR3 protein. This repertoire shows some 960,000 distinct CDR3 sequences, more than 15% found once; its top ten account for 5% to 6.5%. V lost 0 bases and J 6 bases, leaving 13 bases between the germline ends. The germline V gene encodes CDR1 SGDLS and CDR2 YYNGEE. This CDR3 spans 14 amino acids. This clonotype was counted a few times. The genes are TRBV9 and TRBJ2-7; no definite D call. The sample taken for sequencing was blood, either unsorted or a sorted T cell fraction (not recorded which). The sequence came from a human donor who was either an allogeneic HSCT recipient or a stem cell or donor lymphocyte infusion donor (not recorded which). It is not recorded whose cells these are; they may come from a transplant donor. DNA for the CDR3: TGTGCCAGCAGCGTAGATGTCAACTCCGGCGAGCAGTACTTC. It yields the protein CASSVDVNSGEQYF.